One sample yielded the 27 T cell receptor beta chains listed below, sequenced in a study of PD-1 blockade in classical Hodgkin lymphoma. Following autologous stem cell transplantation, relapse occurred in every patient, and exposure to brentuximab vedotin varied. Measured with immunoSEQ multiplex PCR; TCRdb has only the in-frame clones, and not every one. The repertoire has tens of thousands of clones, approximately 81% of them found once; the top ten carry under 20%. The sample consisted of peripheral blood mononuclear cells (PBMCs), taken at baseline. These receptors were obtained from a human donor with classical Hodgkin lymphoma.

The J gene is TRBJ2-5, the V gene TRBV4-2; TRBD2 matches 11 bases. Matching the DNA end better, TRBJ2-7 makes the J call doubtful. Per the germline V gene, CDR1 is LGHNA and CDR2 is YNFKEQ. The CDR3 runs to 16 residues. The CDR3 loop reads CASSQGGGLAGYEQYF. The CDR3 DNA sequence: TGTGCCAGCAGCCAAGGGGGAGGACTAGCGGGCTACGAGCAGTACTTC.

This clone was counted only a few times. The rearrangement joins TRBV7-6 to TRBJ1-5; D not certain. With 1 base removed from V and 3 bases from J, the gap between germline ends came to 10 bases. This CDR3 region has 15 residues. The V gene's germline CDR1 is SGHVS and CDR2 FNYEAQ. CDR3 residues: CASSLDEGFNQPQHF. As DNA, the CDR3 is TGTGCCAGCAGCTTAGATGAGGGATTCAATCAGCCCCAGCATTTT.

The chain is built from TRBV27 and TRBJ2-5; D call uncertain. Per germline, CDR1 MNHEY and CDR2 SMNVEV (reference sequence). The V and J ends lost 3 bases and 2 bases respectively, with 19 bases between them. CDR3 length equals 17 residues. The CDR3 region is CASSFSPGRPRQETQYF. DNA of the CDR3: TGTGCCAGCAGTTTTAGTCCCGGGCGGCCCAGACAAGAGACCCAGTACTTC.

The genes are TRBV29-1 and TRBJ1-2; no reliable D call. Germline CDR1 and CDR2: SQVTM and ANQGSEA. CDR3 length: 15 amino acids. Trimming took off 5 bases at V and 4 bases at J, with 20 bases between the two ends. DNA of the CDR3: TGCAGCGTTTCCTCCTTTTCAGGAAGTGGCTATGGCTACACCTTC. Amino acid sequence: CSVSSFSGSGYGYTF.

The CDR3 loop reads CASSQGRSGNTIYF. CDR3 nucleotides: TGTGCCAGCAGCCAAGGGCGCTCTGGAAACACCATATATTTT. The rearrangement uses TRBV4-2 and TRBJ1-3, with D unclear. Germline-derived CDR1 and CDR2 are LGHNA and YNFKEQ. The CDR3 is 14 residues long. V gave up 1 base and J gave up 0 bases, with 4 bases separating them.

The gene calls are TRBV11-2 and TRBJ2-7, with 12 bases aligning to TRBD2. V shed 5 bases, J shed 2 bases, and the junction held 4 bases outside the gene matches. The CDR3 is made up of 15 amino acids. CDR1 is SGHAT, CDR2 FQNNGV, per germline. Here the CDR3 DNA reads TGTGCCAGCAGCGTGGGACTAGCGGGTCCCTACGAGCAGTACGTC. It yields the protein CASSVGLAGPYEQYV.

The chain carries TRBV2 and TRBJ2-5; D is possibly TRBD1 or TRBD2 (5 bases each). The germline CDR1 and CDR2 sequences are SNHLY and FYNNEI. The CDR3 contains 13 residues. V gave up 8 bases and J gave up 5 bases, with 15 bases separating them. The CDR3 reads CASSRRGEETQYF. For the CDR3, the DNA is TGTGCCAGCTCACGACGGGGCGAGGAGACCCAGTACTTC. Variable domain in full (rest from reference TRBV2 and TRBJ2-5): EPEVTQTPSHQVTQMGQEVILRCVPISNHLYFYWYRQILGQKVEFLVSFYNNEISEKSEIFDDQFSVERPDGSNFTLKIRSTKLEDSAMYFCASSRRGEETQYFGPGTRLLVL.

This clone was observed a handful of times. V is TRBV2 and J is TRBJ1-1; 9 bases match TRBD1. The CDR3 is made up of 12 amino acids. V dropped 11 bases and J dropped 5; count of bases not matched to a gene: 6. Germline loops: CDR1 SNHLY, CDR2 FYNNEI. CDR3 amino acids: CAGQGRGTEAFF. The CDR3 nucleotides are TGTGCCGGACAGGGGAGGGGAACTGAAGCTTTCTTT.

The V and J genes are TRBV19 and TRBJ2-3, with 11 positions matching TRBD2. This CDR3 is built from 16 residues. Germline lookup yields CDR1 LNHDA and CDR2 SQIVND (reference sequence). The V segment lost 3 bases and the J segment 2 bases; nucleotides outside the gene matches: 4. As DNA, the CDR3 is TGTGCCAGTAGTATTCTAGCGGGAGGCGACACAGATACGCAGTATTTT. It specifies CASSILAGGDTDTQYF.

J is TRBJ2-5 and V is TRBV7-2; D uncertain. This CDR3 comprises 13 residues. CDR1 and CDR2 from the germline V gene are SGHTA and FQGNSA. V was clipped by 5 bases and J by 5 bases, with 12 bases between them. Written as DNA, the CDR3 is TGTGCCAGCAGCCCGGCGGTGGGGGAGACCCAGTACTTC. Amino acid sequence: CASSPAVGETQYF.

The chain uses TRBV6-5 and TRBJ1-1; D is perhaps TRBD1 (6 bases). Trimming pared 0 bases from V and 3 bases from J, leaving 11 bases between. Germline-derived CDR1 and CDR2 are MNHEY and SVGAGI. The CDR3 runs 15 residues. The CDR3 loop reads CASSYSRSGDTEAFF. In nucleotides, the CDR3 is TGTGCCAGCAGTTACTCGAGGTCAGGGGACACTGAAGCTTTCTTT.

This clone was detected once. The chain is built from TRBV29-1 and TRBJ1-1; perhaps TRBD1 as D (5 bases). The CDR3 extends over 16 amino acids. CDR1 is SQVTM, CDR2 ANQGSEA, per germline. Trimming shortened V by 3 bases and J by 4 bases, and 21 bases separated the two germline ends. CDR3 DNA sequence: TGCAGCGTTGACTCGTTAGTAGGGGTCATCCCCACTGAAGCTTTCTTT. Amino acids: CSVDSLVGVIPTEAFF.

The V and J genes are TRBV10-1 and TRBJ1-1, with TRBD1 identical over 9 bases. CDR1 is WNHNN and CDR2 is SYGVQD in the germline V gene (reference sequence). V trimming: 0 bases; J trimming: 5 bases; junction bases outside the gene matches: 4. The CDR3 is 15 amino acids. This chain's CDR3 is CASSESGQGVTEAFF. The CDR3 region has the DNA TGCGCCAGCAGTGAGTCGGGACAGGGTGTGACTGAAGCTTTCTTT.

The V call is TRBV27, the J call TRBJ1-1; 12 nucleotides line up with TRBD1. From germline, CDR1 is MNHEY and CDR2 SMNVEV (reference sequence). J lost 5 bases, V lost 4 bases, and 8 bases had no gene match. The CDR3 covers 16 residues. The DNA for the CDR3 is TGTGCCAGCAGTTGGGGACAGGGGGCGCCAAGGACTGAAGCTTTCTTT. Its protein is CASSWGQGAPRTEAFF.

The chain recombines TRBV2 with TRBJ2-5, with 8 bases matching TRBD1. The CDR3 covers 15 residues. Looked up from germline, CDR1 is SNHLY and CDR2 is FYNNEI. Trimming at V came to 4 bases and at J to 5 bases, leaving 9 bases not matched to a gene. CDR3 sequence: CASSVRPGQVETQYF. DNA of the CDR3: TGTGCCAGCAGTGTAAGACCGGGACAGGTGGAGACCCAGTACTTC.

The chain carries TRBV4-2 and TRBJ2-2, with TRBD2 as a possible D gene (5 bases). This CDR3 has 17 amino acids. CDR1 and CDR2 (germline): LGHNA, YNFKEQ. V dropped 1 base and J dropped 5 bases, with 17 bases sitting between them. DNA for the CDR3: TGTGCCAGCAGCCAAGTAACGGTAGGAGGATGGACCGGGGAGCTGTTTTTT. Its translation is CASSQVTVGGWTGELFF.

The chain couples TRBV5-4 to TRBJ2-7; D might be TRBD2 (6 bases). Germline assignment: CDR1 SGHNT and CDR2 YYREEE (reference sequence). This CDR3 region has 14 residues. V was trimmed by 5 bases and J by 3 bases, leaving 15 bases between them. The CDR3 loop reads CASSLDRGLYEQYF. For the CDR3, the DNA is TGTGCCAGCAGTCTCGACCGGGGACTCTACGAGCAGTACTTC.

Of note for this clone: Distinct nucleotide sequences in the sample also encode this CDR3. The chain joins TRBV5-4 to TRBJ1-1; D is undetermined. V dropped 0 bases and J dropped 4 bases, with 4 bases sitting between them. The CDR3 has 12 amino acids. Germline-derived CDR1 and CDR2 are SGHNT and YYREEE (reference sequence). In DNA, the CDR3 is TGTGCCAGCAGCTTGGATAGCACTGAAGCTTTCTTT. This gives the protein CASSLDSTEAFF.

This clone was seen more than once but under ten times. The V gene is TRBV7-3, the J gene TRBJ1-2, with TRBD1 matching 7 bases. CDR1 is SGHTA and CDR2 is FQGTGA in the germline V gene. The CDR3 has 12 amino acids. The V gene end was trimmed by 7 bases and the J gene end by 12 bases; junction bases not matched to a gene: 11. The DNA of the CDR3 is TGTGCCAGCACCTGGGACAGCCCTAGTGACACCTTC. It is translated as CASTWDSPSDTF.

The chain is built from TRBV6-5 and TRBJ1-1, with unresolved D. Germline loops: CDR1 MNHEY, CDR2 SVGAGI. The CDR3 is 12 amino acids. V was clipped by 0 bases and J by 8 bases, with 7 bases between them. CDR3 sequence reads: CASSYSGMEAFF. The DNA of the CDR3 is TGTGCCAGCAGTTACTCGGGCATGGAAGCTTTCTTT.

This sequence joins TRBV15 and TRBJ2-1; the D gene is possibly TRBD2 (6 bases). Germline V gene data show CDR1 as LNHNV and CDR2 as YYDKDF (reference sequence). Trimming stripped 5 bases from V and 6 bases from J, with 20 bases between. The CDR3 covers 16 residues. The CDR3 here is CATSGYSGMVVNEQFF. CDR3 nucleotide sequence: TGTGCCACCAGCGGCTATAGCGGAATGGTAGTCAATGAGCAGTTCTTC.

This chain uses TRBV10-3 with TRBJ2-3; no firm D call. From germline, CDR1 is ENHRY and CDR2 SYGVKD. V was trimmed by 4 bases and J by 2 bases, leaving 13 bases between them. This CDR3 has 15 residues. DNA of the CDR3: TGTGCCATCAGTGCCTTGAGTGGCCTCACAGATACGCAGTATTTT. It encodes CAISALSGLTDTQYF.

The chain combines TRBV6-1 with TRBJ1-2; D uncertain. This CDR3 has 15 amino acids. Deletions cut 7 bases from V and 4 bases from J, with 19 bases between. Germline CDR1 MNHNS, CDR2 SASEGT. The CDR3: CASTPTLKQSYGYTF. The CDR3 DNA reads TGTGCCAGCACACCAACCCTAAAACAGTCCTATGGCTACACCTTC.

The rearrangement joins TRBV6-5 to TRBJ1-4; TRBD1 is a possible D gene (6 bases). This CDR3 has 12 residues. Germline V CDR1 and CDR2: MNHEY, SVGAGI. Between the trimmed V and J ends, which lost 6 bases and 13 bases, there was a span of 15 bases. The CDR3 is CASRARGTRLFF. Here the CDR3 DNA reads TGTGCCAGCAGGGCCAGGGGAACTCGACTGTTTTTT.

This sequence joins TRBV6-1 and TRBJ1-6, with D maybe TRBD1 (5 bases). Germline V gives CDR1 MNHNS, CDR2 SASEGT. Trimming cost V 6 bases and J 0 bases, with 9 bases left between them. This CDR3 comprises 15 residues. CDR3 nucleotide sequence: TGTGCCAGCAGGGGACGGAGCTCCTATAATTCACCCCTCCACTTT. It translates to CASRGRSSYNSPLHF.

The J gene is TRBJ2-1, the V gene TRBV11-2, with no clear D. Trimming removed 3 bases at V and 6 bases at J, with 12 bases between. The length of the CDR3 is 14 residues. Germline loops: CDR1 SGHAT, CDR2 FQNNGV. The CDR3 DNA reads TGTGCCAGCAGCTTGGACCCCGGGCCCAATGAGCAGTTCTTC. Protein sequence: CASSLDPGPNEQFF.

The genes are TRBV29-1 and TRBJ1-3; 7 bases match TRBD1. The V segment lost 6 bases and the J segment 1 base; nucleotides outside the gene matches: 6. The CDR3 runs to 14 residues. Germline CDR1 is SQVTM and CDR2 is ANQGSEA. CDR3 sequence (DNA): TGCAGCGTGACCGGGACAGCTTCTGGAAACACCATATATTTT. Translating it yields CSVTGTASGNTIYF.